This T cell receptor (beta chain) comes out of a study of T cell responses to AZD1222 COVID-19 vaccine. Overall study results and limits: Of the AZD1222 recipients, only 5 or 6 were seropositive at baseline. The donors showed a predominance of white British ancestry and of females, with possible underestimation of clonal diversity. Repertoire collection took place solely once the T cell response had peaked.

Notes on this clone: What it binds is not known.

Trimming pared 3 bases from V and 2 bases from J, leaving 11 bases between. Per germline, CDR1 MDHEN and CDR2 SYDVKM. The CDR3 is made up of 14 amino acids. TCRdb keeps only in-frame clones here, not all; method: immunoSEQ multiplex PCR. The repertoire consists of more than 60,000 clones, with less than 90% occurring once and the leading ten covering about 18%. The TCR sequence derives from an adult in good health. The V and J genes are TRBV28 and TRBJ2-7; perhaps TRBD1 as D (5 bases). The input for sequencing was peripheral blood, taken on day 0 of AZD1222 vaccination. The CDR3, as DNA: TGTGCCAGCAGTTTGGGGCAGGATACCTACGAGCAGTACTTC. Amino acids: CASSLGQDTYEQYF.